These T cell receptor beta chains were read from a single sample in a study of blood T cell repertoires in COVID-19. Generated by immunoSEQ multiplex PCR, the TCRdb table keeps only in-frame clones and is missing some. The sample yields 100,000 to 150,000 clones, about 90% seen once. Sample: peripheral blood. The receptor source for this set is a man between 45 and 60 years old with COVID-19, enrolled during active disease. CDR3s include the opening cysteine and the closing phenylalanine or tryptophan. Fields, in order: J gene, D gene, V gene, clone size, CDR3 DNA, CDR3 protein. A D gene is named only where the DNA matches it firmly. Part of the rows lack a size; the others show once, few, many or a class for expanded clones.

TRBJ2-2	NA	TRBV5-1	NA	TGCGCCAGCAGCTCGGGATCCCCAACCGGGGAGCTGTTTTTT	CASSSGSPTGELFF
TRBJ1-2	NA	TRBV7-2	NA	TGTGCCAGCAGCTTACGAGGGGAGGGTGGCTACACCTTC	CASSLRGEGGYTF
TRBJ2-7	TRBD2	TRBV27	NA	TGTGCCAGCAGGTTGTGGACTAGCGGGAGCTACGAGCAGTACTTC	CASRLWTSGSYEQYF
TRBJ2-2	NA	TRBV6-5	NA	TGTGCCAGCAGTTACGAAGGGTGGAGGACCGGGGAGCTGTTTTTT	CASSYEGWRTGELFF
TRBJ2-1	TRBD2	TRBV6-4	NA	TGTGCCAGCAGTCCCGACTTTGGGGGAGGGTCGCCTTTCAATGAGCAGTTCTTC	CASSPDFGGGSPFNEQFF
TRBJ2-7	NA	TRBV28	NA	TGTGCCAGCAGTTCTGGACAGACGCTCTACGAGCAGTACTTC	CASSSGQTLYEQYF
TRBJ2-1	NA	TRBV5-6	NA	TGTGCCAGCAGCTTGACAGGCGGTCGGGATGAGCAGTTCTTC	CASSLTGGRDEQFF
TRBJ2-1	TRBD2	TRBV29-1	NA	TGCAGCGTCGATACGATCGGGGGGTCCTACAATGAGCAGTTCTTC	CSVDTIGGSYNEQFF
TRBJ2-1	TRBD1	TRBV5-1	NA	TGCGCCAGCAGCGGGACAGGTAACCCCTCCTACAATGAGCAGTTCTTC	CASSGTGNPSYNEQFF
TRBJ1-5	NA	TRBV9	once	TGTGCCAGCAGCGTAGCTACTAATCAGCCCCAGCATTTT	CASSVATNQPQHF
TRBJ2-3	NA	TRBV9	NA	TGTGCCAGCAGCCCCTCTGGAGTCCCAGATACGCAGTATTTT	CASSPSGVPDTQYF
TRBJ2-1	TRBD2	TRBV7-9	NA	TGTGCCAGCAGCGCCGGGACTAGCGGGAGGGAGCAGTTCTTC	CASSAGTSGREQFF
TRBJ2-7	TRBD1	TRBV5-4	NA	TGTGCCAGCAGCCCAAGACAGGGGGTGACCTACGAGCAGTACTTC	CASSPRQGVTYEQYF
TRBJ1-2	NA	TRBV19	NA	TGTGCCAGTAGTATGGGTGGAACACAGTCTAACTATGGCTACACCTTC	CASSMGGTQSNYGYTF
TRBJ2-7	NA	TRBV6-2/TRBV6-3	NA	TGTGCCAGCAGTGCTCCGACTAGGGACGAGCAGTACTTC	CASSAPTRDEQYF
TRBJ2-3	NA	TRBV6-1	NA	TGTGCCAGCAGTGAAGAGGGGTTGGGTACGCAGTATTTT	CASSEEGLGTQYF